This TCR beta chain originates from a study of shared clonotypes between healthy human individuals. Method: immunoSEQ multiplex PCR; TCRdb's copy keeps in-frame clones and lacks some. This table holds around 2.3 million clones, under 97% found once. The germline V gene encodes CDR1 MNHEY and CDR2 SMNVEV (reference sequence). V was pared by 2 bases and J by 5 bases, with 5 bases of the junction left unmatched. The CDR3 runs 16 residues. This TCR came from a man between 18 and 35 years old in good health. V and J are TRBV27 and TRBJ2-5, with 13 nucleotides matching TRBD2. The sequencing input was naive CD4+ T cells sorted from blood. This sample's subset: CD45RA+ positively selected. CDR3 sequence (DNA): TGTGCCAGCAGTTTAACTAGCGGGGGGGCGGGGGAGACCCAGTACTTC. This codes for CASSLTSGGAGETQYF.